These 25 T cell receptor beta chains share one sample of origin, sequenced in a study of Ad26.COV2.S vaccination and SARS-CoV-2 variants. Using immunoSEQ multiplex PCR, the repertoire was profiled, and TCRdb retains in-frame clones only, with some absent. In the table there are about 350,000 clones, approximately 86% of which are singletons. The treatment is: around 19 received Ad26.COV2.S at low or high dose, single or two shots; 5 received placebo; per-sample allocation not given. The study sampled participants on day 63 after the first vaccine or placebo injection. Material: peripheral blood, obtained in a trial of Ad26.COV2.S vaccine versus placebo. All receptors come from a person aged 18-60 years who received the Ad26.COV2.S COVID-19 vaccine or a placebo.

The V gene is TRBV2, the J gene TRBJ1-5; the D is unclear. The CDR3 has 14 residues. CDR1 is SNHLY and CDR2 is FYNNEI in the germline V gene. Trimming stripped 1 base from V and 3 bases from J, with 7 bases between. The CDR3 nucleotides are TGTGCCAGCAGTGAAGGGCGATCCAATCAGCCCCAGCATTTT. It specifies CASSEGRSNQPQHF.

The V gene is TRBV24-1, the J gene TRBJ2-1; 9 nucleotides agree with TRBD2. Unmatched junction bases numbered 8, after V lost 0 bases and J lost 3 bases. CDR3 length: 18 residues. CDR1 KGHDR and CDR2 SFDVKD come from the germline V gene. CDR3: CATSDLSVAGDLYNEQFF. CDR3 nucleotide sequence: TGTGCCACCAGTGATTTGAGTGTAGCGGGAGACCTCTACAATGAGCAGTTCTTC.

This chain links TRBV6-1 with TRBJ2-7; 7 bases align to TRBD2. The V gene's germline CDR1 is MNHNS and CDR2 SASEGT. CDR3 length: 16 residues. V was pared by 0 bases and J by 7 bases, with 12 bases of the junction left unmatched. In DNA, the CDR3 is TGTGCCAGCAGTGAAGCTCCCCCGACCTCGGGGGGAGAGCAGTACTTC. Translated, it gives CASSEAPPTSGGEQYF.

This sequence joins TRBV20-1 and TRBJ2-1; no definite D call. The CDR3 is 11 residues long. The V end lost 6 bases, the J end lost 8 bases, and 11 bases lay between the germline ends. Germline V gives CDR1 DFQATT, CDR2 SNEGSKA (reference sequence). CDR3 coding DNA: TGCAGTGCCCACCCGAACGATGAGCAGTTCTTC. Its translation: CSAHPNDEQFF.

The rearrangement links TRBV5-4 to TRBJ2-7, with 8 positions matching TRBD1. Looked up from germline, CDR1 is SGHNT and CDR2 is YYREEE (reference sequence). This CDR3 region has 15 residues. With V trimmed by 5 bases and J by 0 bases, 7 bases remained unmatched. The CDR3, as DNA: TGTGCCAGCAGGCCCCGGACAGGGAGCTCCTACGAGCAGTACTTC. Protein sequence: CASRPRTGSSYEQYF.

The chain carries TRBV19 and TRBJ1-4, with D unresolved. Deletions cut 7 bases from V and 4 bases from J, with 10 bases between. This CDR3 is built from 13 residues. From germline, CDR1 is LNHDA and CDR2 SQIVND (reference sequence). The CDR3 sequence: CASTRGGNEKLFF. The CDR3 DNA follows: TGTGCCAGTACACGGGGAGGTAATGAAAAACTGTTTTTT. Combining the CDR3 with reference TRBV19 and TRBJ1-4 gives the whole variable domain DGGITQSPKYLFRKEGQNVTLSCEQNLNHDAMYWYRQDPGQGLRLIYYSQIVNDFQKGDIAEGYSVSREKKESFPLTVTSAQKNPTAFYLCASTRGGNEKLFFGSGTQLSVL.

In regard to this clone: An end of the junction does not agree with germline; a read error may underlie this. The chain recombines TRBV19 with TRBJ2-7; D unresolved. The CDR3 runs to 12 residues. Germline V gene sequence: CDR1 LNHDA, CDR2 SQIVND (reference sequence). CDR3 in amino acids: CASSIVGYEQYF. The CDR3 region has the DNA TGCGCCAGTAGTATCGTGGGCTACGAGCAGTACTTC.

This clone was seen only once. This chain joins TRBV28 and TRBJ1-2, with TRBD1 matching over 9 bases. V shed 6 bases and J 8 bases; nucleotides not matched to a gene: 16. The CDR3 runs to 16 residues. CDR1 and CDR2 from the germline V gene are MDHEN and SYDVKM. The CDR3 DNA reads TGTGCCAGCAGCCCCGGTTCCGGGACAGGGTGGAACGGCTACACCTTC. Its protein product is CASSPGSGTGWNGYTF.

The V call is TRBV6-5, the J call TRBJ1-6; 8 nucleotides match TRBD1. The V and J ends lost 0 bases and 10 bases, in that order; junction bases with no gene match: 2. The CDR3 extends over 14 amino acids. Per germline, CDR1 MNHEY and CDR2 SVGAGI. This chain's CDR3 is CASSYSTGASPLHF. CDR3 nucleotides: TGTGCCAGCAGTTACTCGACAGGGGCCTCACCCCTCCACTTT.

The chain joins TRBV5-1 to TRBJ1-1, with D perhaps TRBD1 (5 bases). The CDR3 runs to 15 residues. Trimming left V 3 bases short and J 4 bases short, with 16 bases between. CDR1 is SGHRS, CDR2 YFSETQ, per germline. In nucleotides, the CDR3 is TGCGCCAGCAGCTCCAGCAGGGCTTTGGGCACTGAAGCTTTCTTT. This codes for CASSSSRALGTEAFF.

J is TRBJ2-4 and V is TRBV6-1; 8 bases align to TRBD2. CDR1 MNHNS and CDR2 SASEGT come from the germline V gene. Trimming at V came to 1 base and at J to 2 bases, leaving 4 bases not matched to a gene. The CDR3 is 16 residues long. The CDR3 nucleotides read TGTGCCAGCAGTGAAGAGAGCGGGGGCCCCAAAAACATTCAGTACTTC. Translated, it gives CASSEESGGPKNIQYF.

This clone appeared once. CDR3 in amino acids: CASSSGIYTEAFF. The CDR3 nucleotides read TGTGCCAGCAGCTCCGGGATCTACACTGAAGCTTTCTTT. J is TRBJ1-1 and V is TRBV7-8; D is uncertain. Between the trimmed V and J ends, which lost 4 bases and 3 bases, there was a span of 9 bases. In germline, CDR1 is SGHVS, CDR2 FQNEAQ. The CDR3 has 13 residues. Filled out from reference TRBV7-8 and TRBJ1-1, the complete variable domain reads GAGVSQSPRYKVAKRGQDVALRCDPISGHVSLFWYQQALGQGPEFLTYFQNEAQLDKSGLPSDRFFAERPEGSVSTLKIQRTQQEDSAVYLCASSSGIYTEAFFGQGTRLTVV.

The gene calls are TRBV19 and TRBJ2-4; D possibly corresponds to TRBD2 (5 bases). V gave up 3 bases and J gave up 5 bases, with 17 bases separating them. The V gene's germline CDR1 is LNHDA and CDR2 SQIVND (reference sequence). This CDR3 is 16 amino acids long. The CDR3 region is CASSMTPGLRENIQYF. CDR3 nucleotides: TGTGCCAGTAGTATGACCCCGGGGTTGAGGGAAAACATTCAGTACTTC.

This clone was observed a handful of times. The chain combines TRBV6-2 or TRBV6-3 with TRBJ1-1, with D maybe TRBD1 (5 bases). The CDR3 consists of 14 residues. The V end lost 1 base, the J end lost 1 base, and 7 bases lay between the germline ends. Germline V gene data show CDR1 as MNHEY and CDR2 as SVGEGT. CDR3 DNA: TGTGCCAGCAGTTACTGGACAACGAACACTGAAGCTTTCTTT. Translation gives CASSYWTTNTEAFF.

A remark on this clone: Other DNA sequences from this sample encode an identical CDR3 as well. This chain joins TRBV6-5 and TRBJ1-6; no clear D. The length of the CDR3 is 11 residues. Trimming removed 4 bases at V and 7 bases at J, with 2 bases between. Germline V CDR1 and CDR2: MNHEY, SVGAGI. The CDR3 reads CASSSNSPLHF. CDR3 bases: TGTGCCAGCAGTTCCAATTCACCCCTCCACTTT.

The genes are TRBV6-2 or TRBV6-3 and TRBJ2-1; D unclear. Germline V gene data show CDR1 as MNHEY and CDR2 as SVGEGT. Trimming shortened V by 0 bases and J by 9 bases, and 12 bases separated the two germline ends. CDR3 length: 14 amino acids. In DNA, the CDR3 is TGTGCCAGCAGTTACTCCCCCCAGTTTGGTGAGCAGTTCTTC. Translation: CASSYSPQFGEQFF.

The gene calls are TRBV2 and TRBJ2-7; 9 bases match TRBD2. V dropped 2 bases and J dropped 13; count of bases not matched to a gene: 6. Germline V gives CDR1 SNHLY, CDR2 FYNNEI. The CDR3 sequence is 12 residues long. The CDR3 sequence is CASSETSGHPYF. The CDR3 region has the DNA TGTGCCAGCAGTGAAACTAGCGGGCATCCTTACTTC.

This chain connects TRBV4-3 to TRBJ2-3, with 11 bases aligning to TRBD2. The germline V gene has CDR1 LGHNA and CDR2 YSLEER. Trimming took 1 base from V and 2 from J; bases not matched to a gene: 8. This CDR3 contains 18 residues. This CDR3 is CASSQGGTSGIPTDTQYF. The CDR3 DNA reads TGCGCCAGCAGCCAAGGAGGGACTAGCGGTATTCCCACAGATACGCAGTATTTT.

The chain has TRBV28 and TRBJ1-5; a weak D match, TRBD1 (5 bases). This CDR3 is 16 amino acids long. The V end was cut by 5 bases, the J end by 2 bases, with 16 bases between. Germline V CDR1 and CDR2: MDHEN, SYDVKM. The CDR3 loop reads CASSPLSGSGNQPQHF. The CDR3 DNA reads as TGTGCCAGCAGTCCACTCTCAGGGTCGGGCAATCAGCCCCAGCATTTT.

The V call is TRBV4-3, the J call TRBJ2-7, with D perhaps TRBD1 (6 bases). The germline V gene has CDR1 LGHNA and CDR2 YSLEER. Trimming cost V 1 base and J 3 bases, with 13 bases left between them. The CDR3 has 15 amino acids. The CDR3 loop is CASSQGLGQYYEQYF. The DNA for the CDR3 is TGCGCCAGCAGCCAAGGTCTAGGACAGTACTACGAGCAGTACTTC.

The gene calls are TRBV15 and TRBJ1-5; 11 nucleotides align to TRBD1. CDR3 length: 17 amino acids. V lost 3 bases and J lost 1; bases outside the gene matches: 5. The germline V gene has CDR1 LNHNV and CDR2 YYDKDF (reference sequence). The CDR3 nucleotides are TGTGCCACCAGCAGGCTCGGGACAGGGGGAAGCAATCAGCCCCAGCATTTT. Translated: CATSRLGTGGSNQPQHF.

This clone was detected once. The chain is built from TRBV5-1 and TRBJ1-1; D ambiguous. CDR3 length equals 15 residues. CDR1 is SGHRS and CDR2 is YFSETQ in the germline V gene. Trimming left V 2 bases short and J 1 base short, with 12 bases between. CDR3 nucleotides: TGCGCCAGCAGCTTATTAACGGACCAGAACACTGAAGCTTTCTTT. Translating it yields CASSLLTDQNTEAFF.

The chain uses TRBV4-2 and TRBJ1-2, with D hard to call. CDR1 and CDR2 (germline): LGHNA, YNFKEQ. The CDR3 sequence is 15 residues long. With 0 bases removed from V and 8 bases from J, the gap between germline ends came to 16 bases. CDR3 protein: CASSQDVEAPGGYTF. For the CDR3, the DNA is TGTGCCAGCAGCCAAGATGTGGAAGCTCCTGGGGGCTACACCTTC.

This clone was recorded a few times. This CDR3 is also generated by other DNA sequences in the sample. The chain joins TRBV27 to TRBJ2-1; 7 positions agree with TRBD1. Trimming at V came to 5 bases and at J to 0 bases, leaving 4 bases not matched to a gene. Germline CDR1 MNHEY, CDR2 SMNVEV (reference sequence). CDR3 size: 15 residues. CDR3 sequence: CASSSRDSSYNEQFF. CDR3 in DNA: TGTGCCAGCAGTAGCCGGGACAGCTCCTACAATGAGCAGTTCTTC.

The chain uses TRBV7-9 and TRBJ2-3; D call uncertain. V was trimmed by 2 bases and J by 5 bases, leaving 8 bases between them. This CDR3 has 13 amino acids. Per the germline V gene, CDR1 is SEHNR and CDR2 is FQNEAQ (reference sequence). CDR3 sequence: CASSLIKGDTQYF. CDR3 sequence (DNA): TGTGCCAGCAGCTTAATCAAGGGAGATACGCAGTATTTT.